Included here is one T cell receptor beta chain sequence, with context. This CDR3 spans 14 amino acids. V gave up 0 bases and J gave up 2 bases, with 9 bases separating them. The germline CDR1 and CDR2 sequences are SGHTS and YDEGEE. The sample is drawn from a study of cytomegalovirus exposure and HLA in healthy donors. The table came from immunoSEQ multiplex PCR; TCRdb's copy has only in-frame clones and leaves some out. The repertoire consists of 220,000 or so clones, with about nine tenths occurring once and the leading ten covering roughly 2%. This sequence was found in a woman aged 18-30 years in good health and CMV-seropositive. Sequencing was performed on PBMCs. V is TRBV5-8 and J is TRBJ2-7, with unresolved D. CDR3 coding DNA: TGTGCCAGCAGCTTGGGGCAGGTTGCCTACGAGCAGTACTTC. This codes for CASSLGQVAYEQYF.